This T cell receptor (beta chain) was recovered during a study of T cells in Graves' hyperthyroidism and ophthalmopathy. CDR1 is SGHRS and CDR2 is YFSETQ in the germline V gene. The CDR3 has 15 amino acids. J was trimmed by 2 bases and V by 2 bases; bases with no gene match: 6. Using RNA transcripts as the source, TCR beta CDR3 regions were amplified. The HTBI primer set drove a first-round RT-PCR of the TCR CDR3. TCRdb itself ran the multiplex PCR reads through MiXCR, one entry per CDR3 protein. Of around 100,000 distinct CDR3 sequences listed, roughly 50% are singletons. This clonotype was observed many times. Its matching antigen is unknown. General study points: Blood shared most expanded thyroid clonotypes above 0.001.

The sequence was collected from a man in his forties with Graves' hyperthyroidism. The rearrangement links TRBV5-1 to TRBJ1-1; 7 bases map to TRBD1. The sample consisted of blood. In nucleotides, the CDR3 is TGCGCCAGCAGCTTTGGAGGGACAGACAACACTGAAGCTTTCTTT. It translates to CASSFGGTDNTEAFF.